This paragraph covers one T cell receptor beta chain sequence. Its target is unknown. The junction and the germline gene differ at one end; a read error may be behind it. This specimen comes from a study of multiple sclerosis patients with progressive multifocal leukoencephalopathy. Profiling relied on immunoSEQ multiplex PCR, and the TCRdb table lists in-frame clones only, not all of them. Among about 28,000 clones listed, around nine tenths were seen once. Study observations and caveats: Clones expanded at PML were already present before and during natalizumab. Less diverse TRB repertoires were suggested in most PML patients.

Looked up from germline, CDR1 is SNHLY and CDR2 is FYNNEI. The length of the CDR3 is 11 residues. Time point: before natalizumab initiation. The sequence was obtained from a human donor with multiple sclerosis. The sequenced sample was PBMCs. V and J are TRBV2 and TRBJ1-5; D call uncertain. CDR3 in amino acids: CTSSDIQPQHF. CDR3 in DNA: TGTACCAGCAGTGACATACAGCCCCAGCATTTT.